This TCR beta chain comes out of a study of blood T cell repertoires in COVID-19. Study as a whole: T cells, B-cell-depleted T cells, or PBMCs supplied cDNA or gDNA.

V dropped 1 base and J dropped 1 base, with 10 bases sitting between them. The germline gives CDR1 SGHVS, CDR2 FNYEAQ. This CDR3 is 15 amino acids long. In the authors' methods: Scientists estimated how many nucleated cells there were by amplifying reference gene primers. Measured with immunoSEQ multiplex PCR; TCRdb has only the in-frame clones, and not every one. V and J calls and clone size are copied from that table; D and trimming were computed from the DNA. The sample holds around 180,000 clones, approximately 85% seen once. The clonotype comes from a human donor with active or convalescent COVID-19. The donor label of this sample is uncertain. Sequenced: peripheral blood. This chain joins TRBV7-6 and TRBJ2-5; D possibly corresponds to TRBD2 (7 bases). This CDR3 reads CASSLVAGAQETQYF. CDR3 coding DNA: TGTGCCAGCAGCTTAGTCGCGGGGGCCCAAGAGACCCAGTACTTC. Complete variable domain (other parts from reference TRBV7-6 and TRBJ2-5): GAGVSQSPRYKVTKRGQDVALRCDPISGHVSLYWYRQALGQGPEFLTYFNYEAQQDKSGLPNDRFSAERPEGSISTLTIQRTEQRDSAMYRCASSLVAGAQETQYFGPGTRLLVL.